This record concerns one TCR beta chain sequence. The antigen is unknown. TCRdb re-derived calls from the 5' RACE reads in MiXCR, one entry per CDR3 protein. The top ten hold more than 3% of the sample, which has fewer than 250,000 distinct CDR3 sequences, around 7% seen once. The data were taken from a study of identical twins. Study conclusions and caveats: Compared with unrelated sharing, twin-shared out-of-frame alpha sequences had more low-probability sequences. Models underpredicted monozygotic twin sharing of out-of-frame TCR alpha. Invariant MAIT and iNKT cells may have partly biased zero-insertion analyses. Sharing of beta out-of-frame sequences by twins showed a weaker excess.

These sequences were also reported in another study, on yellow fever vaccine responses in identical twins.

This TCR was sampled from a woman under 30 in good health. The sequenced sample consisted of memory (CD45RO+) T cells sorted from blood.

The CDR3 bases are TGTGCCACCAGCAGAGACAGGGCAGGTGGCTACACCTTC. Amino acid sequence: CATSRDRAGGYTF. V is TRBV15 and J is TRBJ1-2; D is possibly TRBD1 (5 bases). This CDR3 spans 13 amino acids. The V end lost 0 bases, the J end lost 7 bases, and 9 bases lay between the germline ends. The germline CDR1 and CDR2 sequences are LNHNV and YYDKDF (reference sequence).